This record concerns one TCR beta chain sequence. Its antigen is unidentified. Researchers ran the PCR with 60 Vbeta and 13 Jbeta primers. Libraries were prepared by immunoSEQ multiplex PCR; TCRdb keeps only in-frame clonotypes and omits some of them. The sample lists roughly 100,000 clones; roughly 75% were seen once. The sample is drawn from a study of cytomegalovirus exposure and HLA in healthy donors. V lost 7 bases and J lost 6, with 18 bases in between. CDR1 is SNHLY, CDR2 FYNNEI, per germline. The CDR3 consists of 15 residues. Notes on the study in general: It was fewer than 200 TCR beta chains that were listed as cytomegalovirus-associated.

This chain uses TRBV2 with TRBJ1-4; weak D call: TRBD1 (5 bases). The TCR was taken from an older woman in good health and CMV-seronegative. The sample was PBMCs. CDR3 in amino acids: CASKDPKGVYEKLFF. The CDR3 coding sequence is TGTGCCAGCAAGGACCCTAAAGGGGTTTATGAAAAACTGTTTTTT.